Listed here are 21 T cell receptor beta chains from one sample, sequenced in a study of shared clonotypes between healthy human individuals. In the naive CD8 group, cells lacked CD45RO and were positively selected for CCR7, so terminally differentiated effector memory CD45RA+ cells were left out. Assay used: immunoSEQ multiplex PCR; TCRdb lists only in-frame clones, some missing. This sample has around 700,000 clones, with about 90% found just once. Sequenced material: naive CD8+ T cells sorted from blood. The source is a man aged 30 to 45 in good health.

The chain links TRBV10-1 to TRBJ2-7; 14 bases are shared with TRBD2. With 5 bases clipped from V and 3 bases from J, the junction kept 6 bases outside the gene matches. The CDR3 runs to 16 residues. Germline V gene data show CDR1 as WNHNN and CDR2 as SYGVQD (reference sequence). CDR3 DNA: TGCGCCAGCAGTTCCGGGACTAGCGGGAGTCTCTACGAGCAGTACTTC. Protein: CASSSGTSGSLYEQYF.

V is TRBV5-6 and J is TRBJ2-3; the match to TRBD1 covers 7 bases. The trim removed 6 bases at V and 1 base at J, leaving 11 bases unmatched. This CDR3 has 16 residues. The germline gives CDR1 SGHDT, CDR2 YYEEEE. The CDR3 protein is CASKGGQFYRTDTQYF. The CDR3 DNA reads as TGTGCCAGCAAAGGGGGACAGTTTTACCGCACAGATACGCAGTATTTT.

V and J are TRBV6-1 and TRBJ1-5; TRBD1 matches at 8 bases. Germline V lookup: CDR1 MNHNS, CDR2 SASEGT. The CDR3 is made up of 16 amino acids. V gave up 1 base and J gave up 8 bases; unmatched junction bases: 10. CDR3 in amino acids: CASSEVRTGTREPQHF. The CDR3 DNA reads as TGTGCCAGCAGTGAAGTCAGGACAGGGACGAGGGAGCCCCAGCATTTT.

V gene TRBV29-1 combines with J gene TRBJ2-5; TRBD2 aligns across 9 bases. The last part of the DNA fits TRBJ2-7 better; the J call may be wrong. This CDR3 is 14 amino acids long. Germline V CDR1 and CDR2: SQVTM, ANQGSEA. The CDR3 bases are TGCAGCATCGTTAGAGAGACTAGCGGCTACGAGCAGTACTTC. It codes for CSIVRETSGYEQYF.

The rearrangement joins TRBV29-1 to TRBJ2-7, with 7 bases fitting TRBD1. The CDR3 spans 14 residues. Germline V lookup: CDR1 SQVTM, CDR2 ANQGSEA. The junction had 8 bases not matched to a gene; V was cut back by 6 bases and J by 0 bases. The CDR3 sequence is CSVENRGSSYEQYF. The CDR3 DNA reads as TGCAGCGTGGAAAACAGGGGAAGCTCCTACGAGCAGTACTTC.

The CDR3 reads CASTGGSYEQYF. CDR3 sequence (DNA): TGTGCCAGCACCGGGGGGTCCTACGAGCAGTACTTC. This sequence joins TRBV6-1 and TRBJ2-7; 7 bases are a match to TRBD2. Trimming cost V 7 bases and J 1 base; bases outside gene matches: 1. Per germline, CDR1 MNHNS and CDR2 SASEGT. The CDR3 is 12 amino acids.

The chain is built from TRBV29-1 and TRBJ2-1; D remains ambiguous. The CDR3 contains 12 residues. Germline V gene data show CDR1 as SQVTM and CDR2 as ANQGSEA. The V and J ends lost 8 bases and 6 bases respectively, with 14 bases between them. For the CDR3, the DNA is TGCAGCACGACGTCCGTTCTCAATGAGCAGTTCTTC. It codes for CSTTSVLNEQFF.

The chain recombines TRBV19 with TRBJ2-7; 8 bases map to TRBD1. The CDR3 has 14 residues. Unmatched junction bases numbered 6, after V lost 3 bases and J lost 5 bases. Germline CDR1 LNHDA, CDR2 SQIVND (reference sequence). As DNA, the CDR3 is TGTGCCAGTAGTATGTCTGACAGGGGCCACGAGCAGTACTTC. Its translation is CASSMSDRGHEQYF.

The chain combines TRBV7-9 with TRBJ2-3; D gene ambiguous. This CDR3 comprises 13 residues. The germline V gene encodes CDR1 SEHNR and CDR2 FQNEAQ (reference sequence). V shed 4 bases and J shed 4 bases, with 9 bases lying between them. The CDR3 DNA reads as TGTGCCAGCAGCTCAGGACCTTCAGATACGCAGTATTTT. Translating gives CASSSGPSDTQYF.

This rearrangement joins TRBV9 to TRBJ1-2; D not resolved. V was clipped by 0 bases and J by 5 bases, with 8 bases between them. In germline, CDR1 is SGDLS, CDR2 YYNGEE. The CDR3 contains 13 residues. The DNA of the CDR3 is TGTGCCAGCAGCGTAGTGGAGAAATATGGCTACACCTTC. Its protein is CASSVVEKYGYTF.

V gene TRBV7-9 combines with J gene TRBJ2-5; D call uncertain. The CDR3 is 10 amino acids. The germline V and J ends were trimmed by 10 bases and 4 bases, with 7 bases remaining between them. Germline-derived CDR1 and CDR2 are SEHNR and FQNEAQ (reference sequence). The CDR3 is CATLGETQYF. In DNA form, the CDR3 reads TGTGCCACCCTAGGAGAGACCCAGTACTTC. Full variable domain (remainder filled in from reference TRBV7-9 and TRBJ2-5): DTGVSQNPRHKITKRGQNVTFRCDPISEHNRLYWYRQTLGQGPEFLTYFQNEAQLEKSRLLSDRFSAERPKGSFSTLEIQRTEQGDSAMYLCATLGETQYFGPGTRLLVL.

The DNA for the CDR3 is TGTGCCAGCTCACCACCGGGACAGGGATGGGAGACCCAGTACTTC. As protein: CASSPPGQGWETQYF. The gene calls are TRBV18 and TRBJ2-5; 9 bases are shared with TRBD1. Trimming removed 0 bases from V and 5 bases from J; junction bases left unmatched: 4. The CDR3 contains 15 residues. The germline CDR1 and CDR2 sequences are KGHSH and LQKENI.

In this sample, this clone turned up once. This rearrangement joins TRBV10-2 to TRBJ2-2, with a tentative D call TRBD1 (6 bases). V lost 7 bases and J 0 bases, leaving 9 bases between the germline ends. The CDR3 spans 14 residues. Germline values: CDR1 WSHSY, CDR2 SAAADI. The CDR3 DNA reads TGCGCCAGCACCGGGACAACGAACACCGGGGAGCTGTTTTTT. Translating gives CASTGTTNTGELFF.

The chain has TRBV2 and TRBJ2-7; 10 bases align to TRBD2. V gave up 7 bases and J gave up 2 bases; unmatched junction bases: 5. CDR1 is SNHLY, CDR2 FYNNEI, per germline. This CDR3 has 14 amino acids. CDR3 loop: CASKEREGAYEQYF. CDR3 DNA: TGTGCCAGCAAAGAGCGGGAGGGTGCCTACGAGCAGTACTTC.

The J gene is TRBJ2-3, the V gene TRBV7-6; 10 bases line up with TRBD2. Trimming took 2 bases from V and 3 from J; bases not matched to a gene: 8. Germline assignment: CDR1 SGHVS and CDR2 FNYEAQ. The CDR3 runs 17 residues. CDR3 DNA sequence: TGTGCCAGCAGCTTACTGGGCGCTAGCGGGAGTACAGATACGCAGTATTTT. It encodes CASSLLGASGSTDTQYF.

The J gene is TRBJ2-2, the V gene TRBV27; TRBD2 aligns across 11 bases. The CDR3 covers 16 residues. The junction had 5 bases not matched to a gene; V was cut back by 4 bases and J by 4 bases. Per germline, CDR1 MNHEY and CDR2 SMNVEV (reference sequence). CDR3 sequence (DNA): TGTGCCAGCAGTTCTTCTAGCGGGAGGCCCACCGGGGAGCTGTTTTTT. As protein: CASSSSSGRPTGELFF.

The rearrangement joins TRBV9 to TRBJ1-3, with D perhaps TRBD1 (6 bases). In germline, CDR1 is SGDLS, CDR2 YYNGEE. This CDR3 has 15 amino acids. Trimming took 3 bases from V and 0 from J, leaving 10 bases between them. CDR3 DNA: TGTGCCAGCAGCGGGGGGCGCAGCTCTGGAAACACCATATATTTT. Protein: CASSGGRSSGNTIYF. The entire variable domain, with the rest obtained from reference TRBV9 and TRBJ1-3, is as follows: DSGVTQTPKHLITATGQRVTLRCSPRSGDLSVYWYQQSLDQGLQFLIQYYNGEERAKGNILERFSAQQFPDLHSELNLSSLELGDSALYFCASSGGRSSGNTIYFGEGSWLTVV.

This rearrangement joins TRBV4-3 to TRBJ2-1, with 9 bases identical to TRBD1. Germline values: CDR1 LGHNA, CDR2 YSLEER. This CDR3 has 15 amino acids. Trimming at V came to 5 bases and at J to 6 bases, leaving 8 bases not matched to a gene. This CDR3 is CASSLDRGSGNEQFF. The DNA for the CDR3 is TGCGCCAGCAGCTTAGACAGGGGGTCTGGCAATGAGCAGTTCTTC.

This sequence joins TRBV7-6 and TRBJ2-7; TRBD2 is a possible D gene (5 bases). The V gene's germline CDR1 is SGHVS and CDR2 FNYEAQ. Trimming stripped 1 base from V and 1 base from J, with 8 bases between. The CDR3 totals 14 residues. The CDR3 region is CASSLGRISYEQYF. As DNA, the CDR3 is TGTGCCAGCAGCTTAGGGAGGATTTCCTACGAGCAGTACTTC.

This chain connects TRBV5-1 to TRBJ2-7, with 7 positions matching TRBD1. V shed 3 bases and J 2 bases; nucleotides not matched to a gene: 5. CDR1 and CDR2 from the germline V gene are SGHRS and YFSETQ. The CDR3 sequence is 14 residues long. CDR3: CASSYETGTYEQYF. As DNA, the CDR3 is TGCGCCAGCAGCTACGAGACAGGGACCTACGAGCAGTACTTC.

This clone was found once. J is TRBJ2-6 and V is TRBV4-1, with D perhaps matching TRBD1 or TRBD2 (5 bases each). The CDR3 runs 16 residues. CDR1 is MGHRA, CDR2 YSYEKL, per germline. The V end was cut by 3 bases, the J end by 4 bases, with 13 bases between. CDR3 in amino acids: CASSQSLWDGANVLTF. CDR3 DNA: TGCGCCAGCAGCCAGAGTCTCTGGGACGGGGCCAACGTCCTGACTTTC.